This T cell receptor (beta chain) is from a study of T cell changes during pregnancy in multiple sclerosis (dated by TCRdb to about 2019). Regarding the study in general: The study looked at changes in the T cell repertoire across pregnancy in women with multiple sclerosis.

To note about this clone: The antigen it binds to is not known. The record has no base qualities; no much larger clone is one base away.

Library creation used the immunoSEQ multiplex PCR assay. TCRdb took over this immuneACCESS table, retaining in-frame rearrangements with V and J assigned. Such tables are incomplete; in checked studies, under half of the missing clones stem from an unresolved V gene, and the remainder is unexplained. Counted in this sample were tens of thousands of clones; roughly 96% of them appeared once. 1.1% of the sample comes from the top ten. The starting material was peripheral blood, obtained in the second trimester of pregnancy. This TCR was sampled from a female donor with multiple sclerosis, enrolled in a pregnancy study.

The nucleotides are TGCGCCAGCAGTGAGGGTTCAGGGGGCACCTACGAGCAGTACTTC. Translated, it reads CASSEGSGGTYEQYF. The rearranged segments are TRBV10-1 and TRBJ2-7; 8 central bases correspond to TRBD1. There are 15 amino acids in the CDR3, from cysteine to phenylalanine inclusive. Only the CDR3 part of the read is kept: 45 bases, read in frame from the first base. Trimming takes 2 bases off V and 2 bases off J; junction bases not matched to a gene: 5. CDR1 WNHNN and CDR2 SYGVQD are derived from the germline V gene (reference sequence).